In this sample, the clone carrying this T cell receptor (beta chain) turned up once. Antigen: not known. The junction shows a germline mismatch at one end, possibly a read error. The data originate from a study of regulatory dendritic cells for organ transplantation. Study in general: Dendritic cell cultures received LPS on day 6.

Germline assignment: CDR1 SGHTA and CDR2 FQGNSA. The CDR3 length is 15 residues. Study-level results: Considerable individual heterogeneity was seen in alloreactive memory CD8+ T cells.

TCRdb keeps only in-frame clones here, not all; method: immunoSEQ multiplex PCR. The table includes more than 15,000 clones, around 80% detected once. CFSE-labeled sorted T cells met regulatory or mature dendritic cells for 5 to 6 days. FACS sorted CD4+ or CD8+ T cells into CD45RA+ naive and CD45RO+ memory. This chain links TRBV7-2 with TRBJ2-7, with D uncertain. This clonotype was obtained from a human donor in good health. Sequenced input: memory CD4+ T cells from blood cultured with regulatory dendritic cells. Subset: CD45RO+ memory T cells. CDR3 in amino acids: CASSLAGYGDRAVKF. CDR3 DNA sequence: TGTGCCAGCAGCTTAGCGGGGTACGGAGATCGCGCCGTGAAGTTC. The variable domain in full, with the rest retrieved from reference TRBV7-2 and TRBJ2-7, is GAGVSQSPSNKVTEKGKDVELRCDPISGHTALYWYRQSLGQGLEFLIYFQGNSAPDKSGLPSDRFSAERTGGSVSTLTIQRTQQEDSAVYLCASSLAGYGDRAVKFGPGTRLTVT.